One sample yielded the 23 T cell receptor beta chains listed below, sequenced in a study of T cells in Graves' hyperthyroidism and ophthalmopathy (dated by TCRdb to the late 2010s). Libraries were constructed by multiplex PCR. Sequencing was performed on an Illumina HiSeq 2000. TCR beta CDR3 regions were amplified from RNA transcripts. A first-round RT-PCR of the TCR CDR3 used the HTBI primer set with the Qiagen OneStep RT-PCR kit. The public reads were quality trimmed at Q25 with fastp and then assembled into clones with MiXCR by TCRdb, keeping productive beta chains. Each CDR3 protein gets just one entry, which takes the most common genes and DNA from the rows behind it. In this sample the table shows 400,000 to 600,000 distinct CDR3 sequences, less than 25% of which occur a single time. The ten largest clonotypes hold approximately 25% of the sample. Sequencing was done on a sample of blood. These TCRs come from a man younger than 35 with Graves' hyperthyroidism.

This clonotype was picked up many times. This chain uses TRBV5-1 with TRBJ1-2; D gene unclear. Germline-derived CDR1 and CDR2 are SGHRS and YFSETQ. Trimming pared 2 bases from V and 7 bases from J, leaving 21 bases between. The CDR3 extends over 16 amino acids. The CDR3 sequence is CASSFEVTVLRGGYTF. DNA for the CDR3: TGCGCCAGCAGCTTTGAGGTCACCGTCCTCCGGGGTGGCTACACCTTC.

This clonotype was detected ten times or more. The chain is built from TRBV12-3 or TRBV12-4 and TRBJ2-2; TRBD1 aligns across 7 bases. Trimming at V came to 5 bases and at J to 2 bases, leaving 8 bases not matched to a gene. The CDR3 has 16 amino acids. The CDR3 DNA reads TGTGCCAGCAGTGGGACCGGGACAGACAACACCGGGGAGCTGTTTTTT. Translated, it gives CASSGTGTDNTGELFF.

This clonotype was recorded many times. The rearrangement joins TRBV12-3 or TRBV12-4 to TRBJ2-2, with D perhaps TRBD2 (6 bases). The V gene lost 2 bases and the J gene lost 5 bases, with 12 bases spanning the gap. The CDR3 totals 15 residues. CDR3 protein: CASSLRGAGTGELFF. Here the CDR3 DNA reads TGTGCCAGCAGTTTACGTGGGGCGGGGACCGGGGAGCTGTTTTTT.

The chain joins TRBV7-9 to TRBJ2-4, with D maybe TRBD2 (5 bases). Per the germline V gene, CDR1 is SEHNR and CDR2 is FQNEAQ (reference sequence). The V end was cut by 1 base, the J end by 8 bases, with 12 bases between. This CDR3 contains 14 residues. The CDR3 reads CASSLVGGEDIQYF. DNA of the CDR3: TGTGCCAGCAGCTTAGTCGGAGGAGAGGACATTCAGTACTTC.

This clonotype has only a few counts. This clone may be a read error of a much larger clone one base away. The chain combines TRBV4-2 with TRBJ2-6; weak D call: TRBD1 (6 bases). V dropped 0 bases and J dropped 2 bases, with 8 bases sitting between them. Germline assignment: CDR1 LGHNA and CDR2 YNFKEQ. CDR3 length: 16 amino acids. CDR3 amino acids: CASSQDGGAGANVLTF. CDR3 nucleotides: TGTGCCAGCAGCCAAGATGGGGGCGCTGGGGCCAACGTCCTGACTTTC.

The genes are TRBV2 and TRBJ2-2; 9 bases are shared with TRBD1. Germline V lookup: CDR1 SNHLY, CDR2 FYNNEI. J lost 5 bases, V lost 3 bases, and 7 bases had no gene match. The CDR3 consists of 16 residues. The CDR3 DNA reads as TGTGCCAGCAGTGATGGAGACAGGGGGAGGACCGGGGAGCTGTTTTTT. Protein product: CASSDGDRGRTGELFF.

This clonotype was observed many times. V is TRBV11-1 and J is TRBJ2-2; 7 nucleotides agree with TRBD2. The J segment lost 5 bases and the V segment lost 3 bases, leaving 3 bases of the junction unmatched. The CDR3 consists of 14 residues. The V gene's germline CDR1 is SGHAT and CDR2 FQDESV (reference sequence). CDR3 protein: CASSLGGQTGELFF. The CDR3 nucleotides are TGTGCCAGCAGCTTGGGAGGGCAGACCGGGGAGCTGTTTTTT.

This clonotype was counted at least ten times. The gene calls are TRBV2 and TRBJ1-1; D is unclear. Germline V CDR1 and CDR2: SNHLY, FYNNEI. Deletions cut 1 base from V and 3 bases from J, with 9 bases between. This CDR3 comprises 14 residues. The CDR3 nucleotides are TGTGCCAGCAGTGAAGAGGGCAGGCACACTGAAGCTTTCTTT. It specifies CASSEEGRHTEAFF.

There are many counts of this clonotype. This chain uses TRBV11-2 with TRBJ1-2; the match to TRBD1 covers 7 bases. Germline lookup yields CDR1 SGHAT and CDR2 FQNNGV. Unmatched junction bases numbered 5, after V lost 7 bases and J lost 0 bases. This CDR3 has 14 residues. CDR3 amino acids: CASKEQGTNYGYTF. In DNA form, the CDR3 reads TGTGCCAGCAAGGAACAGGGGACTAACTATGGCTACACCTTC.

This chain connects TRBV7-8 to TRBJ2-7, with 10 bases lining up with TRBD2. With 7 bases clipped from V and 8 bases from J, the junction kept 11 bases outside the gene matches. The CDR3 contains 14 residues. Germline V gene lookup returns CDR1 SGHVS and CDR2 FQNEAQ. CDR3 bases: TGTGCCAGCACTAAGCGGGGGGGAGCTTGGCAGCAGTACTTC. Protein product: CASTKRGGAWQQYF.

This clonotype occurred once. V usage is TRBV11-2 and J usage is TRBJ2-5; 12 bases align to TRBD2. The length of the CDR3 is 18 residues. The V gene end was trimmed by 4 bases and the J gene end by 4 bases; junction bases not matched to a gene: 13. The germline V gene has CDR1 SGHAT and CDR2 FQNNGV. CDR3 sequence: CASSSPFGLAGNRETQYF. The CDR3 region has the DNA TGTGCCAGCAGCTCCCCCTTCGGACTAGCGGGGAACCGAGAGACCCAGTACTTC.

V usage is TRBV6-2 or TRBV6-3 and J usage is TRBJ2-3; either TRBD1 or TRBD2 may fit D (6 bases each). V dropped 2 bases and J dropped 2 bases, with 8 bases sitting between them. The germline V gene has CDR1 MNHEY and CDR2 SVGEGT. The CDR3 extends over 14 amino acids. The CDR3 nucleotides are TGTGCCAGCAGTTACGGGGGGCACACAGATACGCAGTATTTT. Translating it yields CASSYGGHTDTQYF.

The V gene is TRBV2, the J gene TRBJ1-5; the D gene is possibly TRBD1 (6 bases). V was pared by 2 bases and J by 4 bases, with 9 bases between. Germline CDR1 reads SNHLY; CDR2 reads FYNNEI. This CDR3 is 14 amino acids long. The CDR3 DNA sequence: TGTGCCAGCAGTGAAACGACAGGAAATCAGCCCCAGCATTTT. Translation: CASSETTGNQPQHF.

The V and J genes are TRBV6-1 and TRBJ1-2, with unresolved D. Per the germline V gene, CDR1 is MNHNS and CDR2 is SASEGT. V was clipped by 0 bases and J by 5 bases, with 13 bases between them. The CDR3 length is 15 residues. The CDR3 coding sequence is TGTGCCAGCAGTGAAGCACGGAAGGTCGCGTATGGCTACACCTTC. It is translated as CASSEARKVAYGYTF.

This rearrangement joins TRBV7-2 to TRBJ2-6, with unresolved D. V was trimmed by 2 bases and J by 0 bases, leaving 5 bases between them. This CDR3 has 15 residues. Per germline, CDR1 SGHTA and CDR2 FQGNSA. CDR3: CASSLFLSGANVLTF. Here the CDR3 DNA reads TGTGCCAGCAGCTTATTTCTCTCTGGGGCCAACGTCCTGACTTTC.

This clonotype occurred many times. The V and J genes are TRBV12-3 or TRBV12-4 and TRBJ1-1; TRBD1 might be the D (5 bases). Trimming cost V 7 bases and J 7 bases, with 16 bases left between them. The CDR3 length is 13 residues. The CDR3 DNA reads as TGTGCCAGCAAACTGACAGTTTCGGTTGAAGCTTTCTTT. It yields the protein CASKLTVSVEAFF.

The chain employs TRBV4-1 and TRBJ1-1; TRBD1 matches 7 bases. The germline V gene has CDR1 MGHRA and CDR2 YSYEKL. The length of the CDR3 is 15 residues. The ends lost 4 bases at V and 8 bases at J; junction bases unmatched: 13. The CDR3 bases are TGCGCCAGCAGCCCCCTTCACCAGGGGGGTAGGGAAGCTTTCTTT. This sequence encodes CASSPLHQGGREAFF.

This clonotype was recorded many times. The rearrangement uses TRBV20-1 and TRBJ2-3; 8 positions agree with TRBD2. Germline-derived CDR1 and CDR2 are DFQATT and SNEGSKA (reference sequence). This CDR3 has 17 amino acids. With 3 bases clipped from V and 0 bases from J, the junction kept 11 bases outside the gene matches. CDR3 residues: CSASGGARGLSTDTQYF. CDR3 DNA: TGCAGTGCTAGCGGGGGGGCCAGGGGTCTCAGCACAGATACGCAGTATTTT.

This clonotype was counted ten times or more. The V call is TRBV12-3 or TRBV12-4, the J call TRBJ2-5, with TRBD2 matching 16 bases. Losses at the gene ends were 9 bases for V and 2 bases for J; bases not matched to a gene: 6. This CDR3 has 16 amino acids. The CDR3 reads CASAPGLAGGQETQYF. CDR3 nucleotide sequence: TGTGCCAGTGCCCCGGGACTAGCGGGGGGGCAAGAGACCCAGTACTTC.

CDR3 sequence reads: CASSEVTLAYEQYF. The CDR3 coding sequence is TGTGCCAGCAGTGAAGTAACCTTAGCCTACGAGCAGTACTTC. The gene calls are TRBV6-1 and TRBJ2-7; D gene ambiguous. Trimming took off 1 base at V and 2 bases at J, with 9 bases between the two ends. CDR3 length: 14 residues. The germline CDR1 and CDR2 sequences are MNHNS and SASEGT.

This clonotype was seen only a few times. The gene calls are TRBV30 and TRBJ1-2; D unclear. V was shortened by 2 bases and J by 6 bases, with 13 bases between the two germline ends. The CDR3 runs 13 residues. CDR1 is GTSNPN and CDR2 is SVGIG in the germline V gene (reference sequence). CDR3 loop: CAWSKGIRDGYTF. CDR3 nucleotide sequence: TGTGCCTGGAGTAAGGGAATCCGGGATGGCTACACCTTC.

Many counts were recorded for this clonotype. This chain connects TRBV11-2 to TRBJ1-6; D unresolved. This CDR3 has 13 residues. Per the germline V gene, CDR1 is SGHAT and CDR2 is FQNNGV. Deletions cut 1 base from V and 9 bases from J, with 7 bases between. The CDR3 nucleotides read TGTGCCAGCAGCTTAGTGGTCGGTTCACCCCTCCACTTT. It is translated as CASSLVVGSPLHF.

CDR3 loop: CASSHPRGRSGANVLTF. The DNA of the CDR3 is TGTGCCAGCAGCCATCCCAGGGGTCGCTCTGGGGCCAACGTCCTGACTTTC. V is TRBV11-1 and J is TRBJ2-6; TRBD1 is a possible D gene (6 bases). Germline loops: CDR1 SGHAT, CDR2 FQDESV (reference sequence). CDR3 length: 17 residues. V shed 5 bases and J shed 0 bases, with 14 bases lying between them.